The 28 T cell receptor beta chains presented below share a single source sample, sequenced in a study of T cell responses to AZD1222 COVID-19 vaccine. TCRdb keeps only in-frame clones here, not all; method: immunoSEQ multiplex PCR. The sample consists of roughly 170,000 clones, around 94% of them appearing once. Sequences were derived from peripheral blood, sampled 28 days after the second AZD1222 dose. The receptors derive from an adult who received the AZD1222 COVID-19 vaccine.

The chain combines TRBV24-1 with TRBJ1-2, with unresolved D. CDR1 and CDR2 from the germline V gene are KGHDR and SFDVKD. V shed 3 bases and J shed 2 bases, with 3 bases lying between them. The CDR3 has 12 amino acids. The CDR3 sequence: CATSDGNYGYTF. Written as DNA, the CDR3 is TGTGCCACCAGTGATGGAAACTATGGCTACACCTTC.

The chain recombines TRBV4-1 with TRBJ2-2; TRBD2 agrees at 8 bases. V lost 6 bases and J lost 1; bases outside the gene matches: 7. In germline, CDR1 is MGHRA, CDR2 YSYEKL. This CDR3 spans 16 amino acids. CDR3 loop: CASSLGLAGNTGELFF. The CDR3 nucleotides read TGCGCCAGCAGTCTGGGGCTAGCGGGGAACACCGGGGAGCTGTTTTTT.

CDR3 region: CASSEAQTWDSPLHF. For the CDR3, the DNA is TGTGCCAGCAGTGAGGCACAAACTTGGGATTCACCCCTCCACTTT. V is TRBV2 and J is TRBJ1-6, with D uncertain. The CDR3 length is 15 residues. Trimming removed 3 bases at V and 8 bases at J, with 14 bases between. The germline V gene has CDR1 SNHLY and CDR2 FYNNEI.

The J gene is TRBJ1-1, the V gene TRBV19; possibly TRBD1 for D (5 bases). Germline lookup yields CDR1 LNHDA and CDR2 SQIVND (reference sequence). CDR3 length equals 14 residues. With 3 bases removed from V and 2 bases from J, the gap between germline ends came to 10 bases. DNA of the CDR3: TGTGCCAGTAGTATCCCAGGGATAAACACTGAAGCTTTCTTT. Its translation: CASSIPGINTEAFF.

This clone was detected only once. The chain has TRBV4-1 and TRBJ2-1; 9 bases are shared with TRBD2. Germline values: CDR1 MGHRA, CDR2 YSYEKL. The CDR3 is 16 residues long. V lost 4 bases, J lost 6 bases, and 10 bases stayed unmatched. The DNA for the CDR3 is TGCGCCAGCAGCCCGCATAGAAGAGCGGGAGGCAATGAGCAGTTCTTC. This sequence encodes CASSPHRRAGGNEQFF.

The chain employs TRBV6-5 and TRBJ1-3, with 7 bases fitting TRBD1. The junction had 7 bases not matched to a gene; V was cut back by 11 bases and J by 0 bases. The CDR3 covers 14 residues. Germline V gene data show CDR1 as MNHEY and CDR2 as SVGAGI. The CDR3 protein is CAYKGASSGNTIYF. The CDR3 DNA sequence: TGTGCCTATAAGGGGGCGAGCTCTGGAAACACCATATATTTT.

This clone showed up just a few times. The chain links TRBV6-2 or TRBV6-3 to TRBJ1-5, with D possibly being TRBD1 (6 bases). This CDR3 region has 15 residues. Per the germline V gene, CDR1 is MNHEY and CDR2 is SVGEGT. Trimming took off 0 bases at V and 6 bases at J, with 12 bases between the two ends. The CDR3 DNA follows: TGTGCCAGCAGTTACTCTTCGGACAGCCCTCAGCCCCAGCATTTT. Protein sequence: CASSYSSDSPQPQHF.

V usage is TRBV5-5 and J usage is TRBJ2-1; D gene unclear. Germline V CDR1 and CDR2: SGHKS, YYEKEE (reference sequence). The V gene lost 5 bases and the J gene lost 5 bases, with 14 bases spanning the gap. This CDR3 contains 14 residues. The DNA of the CDR3 is TGTGCCAGCAGTCCTCACCTTATAGACAATGAGCAGTTCTTC. Translation: CASSPHLIDNEQFF.

This chain uses TRBV20-1 with TRBJ1-1; D unclear. The CDR3 consists of 13 residues. Germline assignment: CDR1 DFQATT and CDR2 SNEGSKA (reference sequence). Trimming removed 3 bases at V and 0 bases at J, with 8 bases between. The CDR3 spells CSASAGLNTEAFF. As DNA, the CDR3 is TGCAGTGCTAGTGCGGGCTTGAACACTGAAGCTTTCTTT.

This rearrangement joins TRBV7-2 to TRBJ2-1; 10 bases agree with TRBD2. V trimming: 6 bases; J trimming: 8 bases; junction bases outside the gene matches: 10. This CDR3 has 15 residues. The germline gives CDR1 SGHTA, CDR2 FQGNSA. CDR3 nucleotide sequence: TGTGCCAGCAGTCTCAGCGGGGGGGTCTTGGATGAGCAGTTCTTC. It encodes CASSLSGGVLDEQFF.

The V call is TRBV15, the J call TRBJ1-1; no clear D gene. The CDR3 sequence is 13 residues long. V was pared by 4 bases and J by 2 bases, with 8 bases between. From germline, CDR1 is LNHNV and CDR2 YYDKDF (reference sequence). CDR3: CATSTQYNTEAFF. CDR3 DNA sequence: TGTGCCACCAGCACTCAGTACAACACTGAAGCTTTCTTT.

The rearrangement uses TRBV5-1 and TRBJ2-2; 7 bases agree with TRBD1. Germline V gene data show CDR1 as SGHRS and CDR2 as YFSETQ. This CDR3 region has 16 residues. V gave up 1 base and J gave up 8 bases; unmatched junction bases: 11. The CDR3 spells CASSLSGTASRGELFF. The CDR3 DNA reads as TGCGCCAGCAGCTTGTCCGGGACAGCCTCCAGGGGGGAGCTGTTTTTT.

The gene calls are TRBV7-8 and TRBJ2-5; D is ambiguous. Trimming removed 2 bases from V and 3 bases from J, with 4 bases in between. The CDR3 has 12 residues. CDR1 and CDR2 from the germline V gene are SGHVS and FQNEAQ. In DNA, the CDR3 is TGTGCCAGCAGCTTAACCAAAGAGACCCAGTACTTC. This encodes CASSLTKETQYF.

The V and J genes are TRBV11-2 and TRBJ2-3; the match to TRBD2 covers 8 bases. Looked up from germline, CDR1 is SGHAT and CDR2 is FQNNGV. The CDR3 length is 15 residues. J was trimmed by 3 bases and V by 4 bases; bases with no gene match: 6. The CDR3 sequence: CASSYWTSQTDTQYF. CDR3 nucleotides: TGTGCCAGCAGCTATTGGACTAGCCAGACAGATACGCAGTATTTT.

J is TRBJ2-3 and V is TRBV27, with TRBD2 identical over 12 bases. Per the germline V gene, CDR1 is MNHEY and CDR2 is SMNVEV (reference sequence). CDR3 length: 18 residues. The junction had 9 bases not matched to a gene; V was cut back by 5 bases and J by 0 bases. The CDR3 reads CASSGRLAGDASTDTQYF. CDR3 sequence (DNA): TGTGCCAGCAGTGGGAGACTAGCGGGGGACGCTAGCACAGATACGCAGTATTTT.

The J gene is TRBJ1-1, the V gene TRBV9; D might be TRBD1 (5 bases). Germline CDR1 and CDR2: SGDLS and YYNGEE. This CDR3 has 14 amino acids. The V end lost 0 bases, the J end lost 1 base, and 7 bases lay between the germline ends. The CDR3 sequence is CASSVGGQNTEAFF. The CDR3 region has the DNA TGTGCCAGCAGCGTAGGAGGACAGAACACTGAAGCTTTCTTT.

This clone has a single count. The V and J genes are TRBV19 and TRBJ1-5; D gene ambiguous. The CDR3 contains 15 residues. Germline V gives CDR1 LNHDA, CDR2 SQIVND (reference sequence). Trimming removed 1 base at V and 0 bases at J, with 7 bases between. The CDR3 here is CASSIVGVSNQPQHF. Here the CDR3 DNA reads TGTGCCAGTAGTATAGTAGGAGTTAGCAATCAGCCCCAGCATTTT. The complete variable domain, with remaining parts taken from reference TRBV19 and TRBJ1-5, reads DGGITQSPKYLFRKEGQNVTLSCEQNLNHDAMYWYRQDPGQGLRLIYYSQIVNDFQKGDIAEGYSVSREKKESFPLTVTSAQKNPTAFYLCASSIVGVSNQPQHFGDGTRLSIL.

This clone has a single count. This rearrangement joins TRBV6-5 to TRBJ1-5, with D uncertain. V shed 8 bases and J shed 4 bases, with 12 bases lying between them. CDR1 MNHEY and CDR2 SVGAGI come from the germline V gene. The CDR3 is 13 amino acids. This CDR3 is CASRLTQNQPQHF. The CDR3 nucleotides read TGTGCCAGCCGCTTAACGCAAAATCAGCCCCAGCATTTT.

This clone has only one observation. The chain's CDR3 is CASSSVAGTNTEAFF. CDR3 DNA sequence: TGTGCCAGCAGCTCAGTAGCGGGCACGAACACTGAAGCTTTCTTT. This sequence joins TRBV11-3 and TRBJ1-1, with D unresolved. CDR1 SGHNT and CDR2 YENEEA come from the germline V gene. This CDR3 is built from 15 residues. The germline V and J ends were trimmed by 4 bases and 1 base, with 13 bases remaining between them.

The chain uses TRBV9 and TRBJ2-5; D call uncertain. Trimming stripped 0 bases from V and 4 bases from J, with 13 bases between. Germline values: CDR1 SGDLS, CDR2 YYNGEE. This CDR3 region has 15 residues. The CDR3 region has the DNA TGTGCCAGCAGCGTAGAAACAGCTCTTAGAGAGACCCAGTACTTC. It is translated as CASSVETALRETQYF.

The J gene is TRBJ1-1, the V gene TRBV9; unclear D gene. The germline CDR1 and CDR2 sequences are SGDLS and YYNGEE. The CDR3 contains 14 residues. Trimming took 0 bases from V and 1 from J, leaving 7 bases between them. The CDR3 sequence is CASSVEGPNTEAFF. The CDR3 DNA sequence: TGTGCCAGCAGCGTAGAAGGCCCGAACACTGAAGCTTTCTTT.

A single count supports this clone. J is TRBJ2-5 and V is TRBV11-2; tentatively, D is TRBD1 or TRBD2 (5 bases each). V lost 5 bases to trimming and J lost 1 base, with 11 bases between them. From germline, CDR1 is SGHAT and CDR2 FQNNGV. The CDR3 length is 14 residues. CDR3 sequence (DNA): TGTGCCAGCAGCCGGCCAGGGACCCAAGAGACCCAGTACTTC. It yields the protein CASSRPGTQETQYF.

This sequence joins TRBV3-1 (or the pseudogene TRBV3-2) and TRBJ1-2; D ambiguous. Germline CDR1 reads LGHDT; CDR2 reads YNNKEL (reference sequence). The V and J ends lost 1 base and 7 bases respectively, with 10 bases between them. CDR3 length: 13 residues. CDR3 sequence: CASSQGPLGGYTF. CDR3 nucleotide sequence: TGTGCCAGCAGCCAAGGTCCCCTGGGTGGCTACACCTTC.

The rearrangement uses TRBV6-1 and TRBJ1-1; 8 nucleotides agree with TRBD1. Germline loops: CDR1 MNHNS, CDR2 SASEGT. V shed 1 base and J 8 bases; nucleotides not matched to a gene: 6. This CDR3 contains 14 residues. Written as DNA, the CDR3 is TGTGCCAGCAGTGAAGTGTGGACAGGGTCCGAAGCTTTCTTT. Residues: CASSEVWTGSEAFF.

This chain links TRBV5-8 with TRBJ1-1, with 9 bases that match TRBD1. Losses at the gene ends were 4 bases for V and 11 bases for J; bases not matched to a gene: 9. The CDR3 length is 13 residues. The germline CDR1 and CDR2 sequences are SGHTS and YDEGEE. CDR3 sequence: CASSQGQGRLAFF. The CDR3 DNA is TGTGCCAGCAGCCAAGGACAGGGGCGTCTTGCTTTCTTT.

The chain recombines TRBV10-1 with TRBJ2-7; D is possibly TRBD2 (5 bases). The germline gives CDR1 WNHNN, CDR2 SYGVQD (reference sequence). The CDR3 is 14 amino acids. V gave up 2 bases and J gave up 3 bases, with 11 bases separating them. CDR3 sequence (DNA): TGCGCCAGCAGTGAGAGTGAGGGTGTCTACGAGCAGTACTTC. Translating it yields CASSESEGVYEQYF.

The chain recombines TRBV27 with TRBJ1-1, with D perhaps matching TRBD1 (6 bases). The CDR3 length is 18 residues. V was trimmed by 3 bases and J by 1 base, leaving 21 bases between them. Germline V lookup: CDR1 MNHEY, CDR2 SMNVEV (reference sequence). This CDR3 reads CASSFLTPSPTGNTEAFF. For the CDR3, the DNA is TGTGCCAGCAGTTTCCTTACCCCTTCTCCGACAGGGAACACTGAAGCTTTCTTT.

V usage is TRBV5-5 and J usage is TRBJ2-7, with no clear D. Germline CDR1 and CDR2: SGHKS and YYEKEE (reference sequence). The germline V and J ends were trimmed by 6 bases and 1 base, with 8 bases remaining between them. This CDR3 has 12 amino acids. The CDR3 loop is CASNGVSYEQYF. The CDR3, as DNA: TGTGCCAGCAACGGCGTATCCTACGAGCAGTACTTC.